The 5 T cell receptor beta chains in this list originate from one sample, sequenced in a study of shared clonotypes between healthy human individuals. TCRdb keeps only in-frame clones here, not all; method: immunoSEQ multiplex PCR. The sample shows 850,000 to 1,200,000 clones, roughly 80% of them seen only once. The sample was memory CD4+ T cells sorted from blood. Sample subset: CD45RA-negative fraction. The receptors shown here come from a man aged 18-30 years in good health.

The chain combines TRBV6-5 with TRBJ2-7; the D is unclear. The germline V gene has CDR1 MNHEY and CDR2 SVGAGI. The CDR3 runs 13 residues. The V end was cut by 5 bases, the J end by 3 bases, with 11 bases between. The CDR3 is CASSLGTFYEQYF. In nucleotides, the CDR3 is TGTGCCAGCAGTCTGGGTACCTTCTACGAGCAGTACTTC.

The chain uses TRBV7-2 and TRBJ2-4, with D uncertain. Trimming shortened V by 4 bases and J by 7 bases, and 11 bases separated the two germline ends. This CDR3 contains 13 residues. Looked up from germline, CDR1 is SGHTA and CDR2 is FQGNSA. The CDR3 nucleotides are TGTGCCAGCAGCTCCGACATCACTAACATTCAGTACTTC. The encoded protein is CASSSDITNIQYF.

Comments on this clone: A much larger clone differs from this one at a single base, so this may be a read error. Other nucleotide sequences in the sample specify the same CDR3. The chain combines TRBV28 with TRBJ2-5; 8 bases are a match to TRBD1. This CDR3 has 14 residues. Germline V gene sequence: CDR1 MDHEN, CDR2 SYDVKM. J lost 2 bases, V lost 6 bases, and 5 bases had no gene match. Here the CDR3 reads CASSLRQGQETQYF. CDR3 DNA: TGTGCCAGCAGCCTTCGACAGGGGCAAGAGACCCAGTACTTC.

Notes on this clone: A read error likely explains this, since a far larger clone differs by one base. V and J are TRBV7-2 and TRBJ1-5; possibly TRBD1 for D (6 bases). Per the germline V gene, CDR1 is SGHTA and CDR2 is FQGNSA. Trimming shortened V by 1 base and J by 6 bases, and 7 bases separated the two germline ends. The CDR3 is 13 residues long. CDR3 in DNA: TGTGCCAGCAGCTTAGAACAGGGTCAGCCCCAGCATTTT. It yields the protein CASSLEQGQPQHF.

This clone was observed once. This chain links TRBV19 with TRBJ1-5, with TRBD1 matching 9 bases. Germline assignment: CDR1 LNHDA and CDR2 SQIVND (reference sequence). The CDR3 loop spans 15 amino acids. V dropped 2 bases and J dropped 7; count of bases not matched to a gene: 6. CDR3 protein: CASSITGQGYQPQHF. The CDR3 nucleotides read TGTGCCAGTAGTATAACCGGACAGGGGTACCAGCCCCAGCATTTT.